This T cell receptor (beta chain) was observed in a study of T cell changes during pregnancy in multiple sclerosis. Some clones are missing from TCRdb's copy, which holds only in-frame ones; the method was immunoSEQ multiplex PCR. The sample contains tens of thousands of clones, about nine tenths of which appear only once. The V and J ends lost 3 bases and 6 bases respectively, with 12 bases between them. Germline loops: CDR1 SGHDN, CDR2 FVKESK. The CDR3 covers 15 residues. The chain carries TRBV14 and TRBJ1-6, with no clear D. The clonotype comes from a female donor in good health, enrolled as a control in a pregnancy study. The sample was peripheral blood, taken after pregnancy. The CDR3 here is CASSQLDFANSPLHF. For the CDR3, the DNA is TGTGCCAGCAGCCAGTTGGACTTTGCTAATTCACCCCTCCACTTT.